This T cell receptor (beta chain) was found in a study of T cell repertoires in cytomegalovirus infection. Study at large: Public signatures in TCR beta pointed to CMV infection and matching HLA type.

TCRdb ran MiXCR on the reads and lists one entry per CDR3 protein. The sample consists of approximately 70,000 distinct CDR3 sequences, 22% of them appearing once. This clonotype was detected a few times. Its antigen remains unidentified. The TCR comes from a human donor in good health (CMV status not recorded). Some clones in this sample may be carry-over from other donors' samples. Sequencing input: PBMCs, sequenced either directly or after in vitro stimulation (not recorded which).

CDR3 nucleotide sequence: TGTGCCAGCTCACCACTAGGGCCAGGGATACCCTACAATGAGCAGTTCTTC. Its protein product is CASSPLGPGIPYNEQFF. J is TRBJ2-1 and V is TRBV18, with TRBD1 as a possible D gene (5 bases). Germline CDR1 is KGHSH and CDR2 is LQKENI. The germline V and J ends were trimmed by 1 base and 2 bases, with 15 bases remaining between them. The CDR3 has 17 amino acids.